The entry below gives a single T cell receptor (beta chain) sequence along with its context. This study enrolled people aged roughly 18 to 90 from about two dozen US geographic areas. Some clones are missing from TCRdb's copy, which holds only in-frame ones; the method was immunoSEQ multiplex PCR. Of roughly 200,000 clones listed, 65% to 85% were seen once; the top ten hold roughly 3.2%. These data originate in a study of blood T cell repertoires in COVID-19. The V end was cut by 0 bases, the J end by 4 bases, with 11 bases between. The CDR3 length is 14 residues. Looked up from germline, CDR1 is SGHRS and CDR2 is YFSETQ.

V usage is TRBV5-1 and J usage is TRBJ2-7, with a tentative D call TRBD2 (6 bases). This clonotype was obtained from a woman under 40 who had been exposed to COVID-19. The source material was PBMCs or T cells enriched from blood (not recorded which). The CDR3 spells CASSLEAGGYEQYF. The CDR3 DNA follows: TGCGCCAGCAGCTTGGAAGCGGGTGGTTACGAGCAGTACTTC.